This entry lists 10 T cell receptor beta chains sequenced from one sample in a study of metastatic and nonmetastatic thyroid tumors. TCRdb re-called clones via MiXCR from the PCR reads. The sample contains about 39,000 clones, approximately 17% of which appear only once. No treatment of any kind had been given to any patient before thyroid surgery. Sequencing was performed on tumor tissue. All receptors come from a female donor with papillary thyroid cancer or a benign thyroid nodule (not recorded which). Some clones in this sample may be carry-over from other donors' samples.

This clone was seen at least ten times. The V gene is TRBV20-1, the J gene TRBJ2-3; 9 nucleotides match TRBD2. The CDR3 spans 18 residues. Trimming removed 1 base from V and 4 bases from J; junction bases left unmatched: 15. Germline assignment: CDR1 DFQATT and CDR2 SNEGSKA (reference sequence). The CDR3 protein is CSARVAYGASGNPDTQYF. CDR3 DNA: TGCAGTGCTAGAGTTGCTTATGGGGCTAGCGGGAACCCAGATACGCAGTATTTT.

This clone was found many times. V gene TRBV5-6 combines with J gene TRBJ2-7; TRBD1 matches at 10 bases. Per germline, CDR1 SGHDT and CDR2 YYEEEE. This CDR3 spans 16 amino acids. Trimming took 4 bases from V and 5 from J; bases not matched to a gene: 12. The CDR3 DNA follows: TGTGCCAGCAGCATAGTAACCGGGACAGGGGTTAACGAGCAGTACTTC. Encoded protein: CASSIVTGTGVNEQYF.

This clone was seen at least ten times. The chain uses TRBV5-1 and TRBJ1-2; D is undetermined. The V gene's germline CDR1 is SGHRS and CDR2 YFSETQ. V lost 2 bases to trimming and J lost 4 bases, with 6 bases between them. The CDR3 has 12 residues. In DNA, the CDR3 is TGCGCCAGCAGCTTTTTGAGCTATGGCTACACCTTC. Encoded protein: CASSFLSYGYTF.

This clone showed up just a few times. A read error is possible here, since a much larger clone lies one base away. V is TRBV3-1 and J is TRBJ2-7; no reliable D call. The length of the CDR3 is 15 residues. Germline V gives CDR1 LGHDT, CDR2 YNNKEL (reference sequence). The V gene lost 0 bases and the J gene lost 2 bases, with 11 bases spanning the gap. CDR3 DNA: TGTGCCAGCAGCCAAGATCCCATAGGTACCTACGAGCAGTACTTC. Translation gives CASSQDPIGTYEQYF.

This clone appeared many times. The genes are TRBV5-4 and TRBJ2-5; the D gene is possibly TRBD2 (5 bases). V gave up 1 base and J gave up 0 bases, with 10 bases separating them. Germline values: CDR1 SGHNT, CDR2 YYREEE (reference sequence). The CDR3 covers 15 residues. The CDR3 is CASSLRPGNQETQYF. The CDR3 DNA reads TGTGCCAGCAGCTTGCGGCCGGGGAACCAAGAGACCCAGTACTTC.

This clone occurred many times. The sample contains more than one DNA sequence encoding this CDR3. This rearrangement joins TRBV20-1 to TRBJ2-3; the match to TRBD1 covers 9 bases. The CDR3 consists of 17 residues. Per germline, CDR1 DFQATT and CDR2 SNEGSKA (reference sequence). With 1 base clipped from V and 3 bases from J, the junction kept 11 bases outside the gene matches. CDR3 bases: TGCAGTGCTAGAGCTGTTCCGGGACAGGGACTGACAGATACGCAGTATTTT. This translates into CSARAVPGQGLTDTQYF.

The sample holds a few counts of this clone. The rearrangement links TRBV6-2 or TRBV6-3 to TRBJ2-7, with a tentative D call TRBD1 (6 bases). The CDR3 contains 14 residues. Trimming cost V 6 bases and J 5 bases, with 17 bases left between them. Germline CDR1 is MNHEY and CDR2 is SVGEGT. This CDR3 reads CASSPCTGYHEQYF. The CDR3, as DNA: TGTGCCAGCAGCCCCTGTACAGGGTACCACGAGCAGTACTTC.

This clone came up many times. The chain carries TRBV7-3 and TRBJ2-2; TRBD2 matches 8 bases. The CDR3 is 17 amino acids. V shed 2 bases and J 5 bases; nucleotides not matched to a gene: 10. The germline V gene encodes CDR1 SGHTA and CDR2 FQGTGA. The CDR3 DNA is TGTGCCAGCAGCTTAGATACCGGGAGGGCCGGAACCGGGGAGCTGTTTTTT. It is translated as CASSLDTGRAGTGELFF.

Ten or more counts support this clone. This chain uses TRBV4-1 with TRBJ1-2; unclear D gene. Looked up from germline, CDR1 is MGHRA and CDR2 is YSYEKL. This CDR3 has 13 residues. V lost 5 bases and J lost 3, with 10 bases in between. CDR3 DNA sequence: TGCGCCAGCAGCTCACAAGCTGACTATGGCTACACCTTC. Protein: CASSSQADYGYTF.

The chain combines TRBV7-9 with TRBJ1-1, with D uncertain. The CDR3 sequence is 13 residues long. The ends were cut back, 5 bases at V and 4 bases at J, with 11 bases in the middle. Germline V gene sequence: CDR1 SEHNR, CDR2 FQNEAQ (reference sequence). The CDR3 spells CASSLHWGTEAFF. As DNA, the CDR3 is TGTGCCAGCAGCCTCCATTGGGGCACTGAAGCTTTCTTT. Together with reference TRBV7-9 and TRBJ1-1, the CDR3 gives the full variable domain: DTGVSQNPRHKITKRGQNVTFRCDPISEHNRLYWYRQTLGQGPEFLTYFQNEAQLEKSRLLSDRFSAERPKGSFSTLEIQRTEQGDSAMYLCASSLHWGTEAFFGQGTRLTVV.